A selection of T cell receptor beta chains follows, all from one sample in a study of control samples from healthy donors and cancer patients. Profiled with immunoSEQ multiplex PCR; TCRdb holds only in-frame clones, not every one. The table lists 150,000 to 200,000 clones, approximately 92% of them singletons. Sequencing was performed on blood. These receptors were obtained from a man aged 18-30 years in good health. Both conserved end residues are part of each CDR3. D genes are given only for firm matches. A clone size is listed for some rows: how often the clone was seen (once, few, many), or a class if it is expanded.

cdr3_nt cdr3_aa j_call d_call v_call clone_size
TGTGCCAGCAGAGGCGAATATAATTCACCCCTCCACTTT CASRGEYNSPLHF TRBJ1-6 NA TRBV6-5 NA
TGTGCCAGCTCGTCATCGGGACAGGCGAAGCTGTTTTTT CASSSSGQAKLFF TRBJ2-2 TRBD1 TRBV18 NA
TGTGCCAGCAGTGGGGGACCCCCGTTAGGAGAACCGCCCGTAGTTCTGTTCTTC CASSGGPPLGEPPVVLFF TRBJ2-1 NA TRBV28 NA
TGCGCCAGCAGCTTGCGTGGACAGGTGTCTCACGAGCAGTACTTC CASSLRGQVSHEQYF TRBJ2-7 TRBD1 TRBV5-1 NA
TGCGCCAGCAGCGCGACCGGGACAGGGGCCGAGCAGTACTTC CASSATGTGAEQYF TRBJ2-7 TRBD1 TRBV5-1 NA
TGTGCCAGCAGCGGACAGGGTGGAGGGTGGGAGACCCAGTACTTC CASSGQGGGWETQYF TRBJ2-5 NA TRBV21-1 NA
TGTGCCAGCAGCGTAGCAGGGAACACTGAAGCTTTCTTT CASSVAGNTEAFF TRBJ1-1 NA TRBV9 once
TGTGCCAGCAGCTTCGACAGGGCACAAGGCTACACCTTC CASSFDRAQGYTF TRBJ1-2 TRBD1 TRBV7-8 many
TGTGCCAGCAGTCGGACTAGCGGGGGTCAAGAGCAGTACTTC CASSRTSGGQEQYF TRBJ2-7 TRBD2 TRBV2 NA
TGCGCCAGCAGCACCCAGGGGGATGAGCAGTTCTTC CASSTQGDEQFF TRBJ2-1 TRBD1 TRBV5-1 NA
TGCAGCATAAGAAGGGAGGGCTCTTACGGTGAAGCTTTCTTT CSIRREGSYGEAFF TRBJ1-1 NA TRBV29-1 NA
TGCGCCAGCAGCCCGGGGAGTTCCTACAATGAGCAGTTCTTC CASSPGSSYNEQFF TRBJ2-1 NA TRBV5-1 NA
TGTGCCAGTAAGCCGGGACTAGAATACAATGAGCAGTTCTTC CASKPGLEYNEQFF TRBJ2-1 TRBD2 TRBV19 NA
TGTGCCAGCAGCTACTCCGGGATCCAGCCTTCACCCCTCCACTTT CASSYSGIQPSPLHF TRBJ1-6 NA TRBV6-5 few
TGTGCCAGCAGTGAAGAGAGGGGCGGCTATGGCTACACCTTC CASSEERGGYGYTF TRBJ1-2 NA TRBV2 NA
TGTGCCAGCAGCTTGACCGCCTCAGCGGCGACTGAAGCTTTCTTT CASSLTASAATEAFF TRBJ1-1 NA TRBV5-4 NA
TGCGCCAGCAGCCCCTACGGGGGGGCTGGCAATCAGCCCCAGCATTTT CASSPYGGAGNQPQHF TRBJ1-5 NA TRBV4-1 NA
TGTGCCAGCAGCCCTATGGGAAGTCGAGAGACCCAGTACTTC CASSPMGSRETQYF TRBJ2-5 NA TRBV28 NA
TGCGCCAGCAGTGAGAAGCCAGAATATCACACTGAAGCTTTCTTT CASSEKPEYHTEAFF TRBJ1-1 NA TRBV10-1 NA
TGCAGCGTTGAAGATAGTGTGGTAAGCTCACATGGCTACACCTTC CSVEDSVVSSHGYTF TRBJ1-2 NA TRBV29-1 NA
TGCGCCAGCAGCTTGCAGGGGAACTCCTACAATGAGCAGTTCTTC CASSLQGNSYNEQFF TRBJ2-1 NA TRBV5-1 NA
TGTGCCTGGAGTACCTGGGGACAGGACGACACTGAAGCTTTCTTT CAWSTWGQDDTEAFF TRBJ1-1 TRBD1 TRBV30 NA
TGTGCCAGCAGCCAAGATCAGGGCTCCTACAATGAGCAGTTCTTC CASSQDQGSYNEQFF TRBJ2-1 NA TRBV14 NA
TGTGCCACCAGTGGAACGGACACTGAAGCTTTCTTT CATSGTDTEAFF TRBJ1-1 NA TRBV24-1 NA
TGTGCCAGCAGCGGTGGAAGCGGGGGGTTTTCAGATACGCAGTATTTT CASSGGSGGFSDTQYF TRBJ2-3 TRBD2 TRBV9 NA
TGCGCCAGCAGCGGAAGCTTTAGGGCGTCCTACGAGCAGTACTTC CASSGSFRASYEQYF TRBJ2-7 NA TRBV10-2 NA
TGTGCCAGCAGTGAAGCGCCGACAGGCTTTAATGAAAAACTGTTTTTT CASSEAPTGFNEKLFF TRBJ1-4 NA TRBV2 NA